The clone carrying this TCR beta chain was seen a handful of times. Its antigen is currently unknown. The CDR3 totals 14 residues. J lost 7 bases, V lost 5 bases, and 6 bases had no gene match. Germline lookup yields CDR1 SGHAT and CDR2 FQNNGV. The sample originates from a study of cytomegalovirus exposure and HLA in healthy donors. Study-wide background: A preliminary data release comprised around 90 million unique TCRs obtained from HLA-typed donors.

Broader study findings: Judged likely to be a sequencing artifact was a cluster of highly shared sequence variants. It was assumed in the presence/absence analyses that sequencing depth was roughly uniform across donors.

PCR primers comprised 60 Vbeta and 13 Jbeta primers. Only in-frame clones appear in the TCRdb table, and some are missing; sequencing was by immunoSEQ multiplex PCR. The repertoire holds around 99,000 clones, with over 65% as singletons. Material: PBMCs. The chain employs TRBV11-2 and TRBJ1-1; 11 nucleotides align to TRBD1. The sequence was collected from a man aged 35-49 years in good health and CMV-seronegative. The CDR3 is CASSAGQGDIEAFF. The CDR3 nucleotides read TGTGCCAGCAGCGCGGGACAGGGGGACATTGAAGCTTTCTTT. Combining the CDR3 with reference TRBV11-2 and TRBJ1-1 gives the whole variable domain EAGVAQSPRYKIIEKRQSVAFWCNPISGHATLYWYQQILGQGPKLLIQFQNNGVVDDSQLPKDRFSAERLKGVDSTLKIQPAKLEDSAVYLCASSAGQGDIEAFFGQGTRLTVV.